This T cell receptor beta chain was profiled in a study of memory CD4+ T cells and cytomegalovirus serostatus. Study-wide results and limits: Median bootstrapped AUC for CMV status was just over 0.94 originally, roughly 0.92 US-trained.

Single viable CD3+CD4+CD8-CD45RO+ cells were sorted as the memory CD4+ T cells. Donors' CMV status reflects serum IgG against pp150, pp28, p38, p52. The length of the CDR3 is 11 residues. CDR1 is MNHNY, CDR2 SVGAGI, per germline (reference sequence). Trimming shortened V by 6 bases and J by 2 bases, and 4 bases separated the two germline ends. Details on this clone: Its specificity is not known.

Measured with immunoSEQ multiplex PCR; TCRdb has only the in-frame clones, and not every one. Of tens of thousands of clones listed, 75% to 85% are singletons. Material: memory CD4+ T cells from blood. The source is an adult in good health and CMV-seronegative. V gene TRBV6-6 combines with J gene TRBJ2-5; no definite D call. The CDR3 protein is CASSPQETQYF. In DNA, the CDR3 is TGTGCCAGCAGCCCACAAGAGACCCAGTACTTC.